This T cell receptor beta chain derives from a study of T cells expressing NK-cell markers. About the study: The authors derived TCR beta repertoires from sorted CD3+CD56+NKG2C+, CD3+CD56+NKG2C- and CD3+CD56-NKG2C+ T cells. Of eight sequenced donors, seven were HCMV-seropositive and one HCMV-seronegative. Findings and caveats of the study: Also leading the CD3+CD56-NKG2C+ fraction in a few donors were these clonotypes.

Concerning this clonotype: Its antigen remains unknown.

TCRdb re-called the 5' RACE reads; one entry per CDR3 protein, DNA not given. The sample holds hundreds of thousands of distinct CDR3 sequences. Sequenced material: blood T cells: a sorted CD56 or NKG2C T cell subset, CD4+ or CD8+ T cells, or bulk PBMC T cells (not recorded which). The clonotype was recovered from a man aged 18-30 years in good health.

CDR3 sequence: CASSFGFTGGKLFF. This sequence joins TRBV12-3 or TRBV12-4 and TRBJ1-4; TCRdb reports TRBD1, a call that lacks DNA to check it against. The CDR3 consists of 14 residues.